Listed here are 5 T cell receptor beta chains from one sample, sequenced in a study of CD4 T cells in relation to SARS-CoV-2 and coronaviruses. Generated by immunoSEQ multiplex PCR, the TCRdb table keeps only in-frame clones and is missing some. Counted here are about 37,000 clones, roughly 85% occurring once; the ten biggest clones make up about 3%. The sequenced material came from memory CD4+ T cells from PBMCs. All receptors derive from an adult with COVID-19.

This clone appeared once. The chain joins TRBV18 to TRBJ2-3, with 10 bases fitting TRBD1. This CDR3 contains 15 residues. CDR1 is KGHSH and CDR2 is LQKENI in the germline V gene. Unmatched junction bases numbered 14, after V lost 6 bases and J lost 11 bases. CDR3 loop: CASSAGTGELFMQYF. In DNA, the CDR3 is TGTGCCAGCTCGGCCGGGACAGGGGAATTGTTTATGCAGTATTTT.

The rearrangement links TRBV7-2 to TRBJ2-5, with D unresolved. The CDR3 has 14 amino acids. Germline V gives CDR1 SGHTA, CDR2 FQGNSA. Trimming pared 0 bases from V and 1 base from J, leaving 6 bases between. CDR3 loop: CASSLAWAQETQYF. CDR3 in DNA: TGTGCCAGCAGCTTAGCTTGGGCCCAAGAGACCCAGTACTTC.

V gene TRBV19 combines with J gene TRBJ2-1; 9 bases are a match to TRBD2. Germline V CDR1 and CDR2: LNHDA, SQIVND (reference sequence). J was trimmed by 15 bases and V by 10 bases; bases with no gene match: 13. This CDR3 contains 12 residues. CDR3 protein: CATRGLAGGGFF. Written as DNA, the CDR3 is TGTGCCACCCGGGGACTAGCCGGGGGGGGGTTCTTC. Complete variable domain (other parts from reference TRBV19 and TRBJ2-1): DGGITQSPKYLFRKEGQNVTLSCEQNLNHDAMYWYRQDPGQGLRLIYYSQIVNDFQKGDIAEGYSVSREKKESFPLTVTSAQKNPTAFYLCATRGLAGGGFFGPGTRLTVL.

This sequence joins TRBV27 and TRBJ2-4; 9 bases align to TRBD1. There are 18 residues in the CDR3. After removal of 3 bases from V and 3 bases from J, the junction contained 12 bases not matched to a gene. The germline gives CDR1 MNHEY, CDR2 SMNVEV (reference sequence). The CDR3 bases are TGTGCCAGCAGTTTCCGCGGGACAGGGATCGGAGGCAAAAACATTCAGTACTTC. It yields the protein CASSFRGTGIGGKNIQYF.

V gene TRBV5-5 combines with J gene TRBJ2-7; no clear D. Per germline, CDR1 SGHKS and CDR2 YYEKEE (reference sequence). Trimming took off 2 bases at V and 0 bases at J, with 12 bases between the two ends. CDR3 length equals 15 residues. CDR3: CASSFVGSNSYEQYF. The CDR3 DNA reads TGTGCCAGCAGCTTCGTGGGGTCCAACTCCTACGAGCAGTACTTC.